The 32 T cell receptor beta chains presented below share a single source sample, sequenced in a study of tumor and adjacent non-tumor tissue in lung cancer. Three rounds of nested PCR, following a modified ARM-PCR protocol, produced the TCRbeta library. TCRdb redid the calling of the multiplex PCR reads with MiXCR, one entry per CDR3 protein. In the table there are more than 85,000 distinct CDR3 sequences, 60% to 65% of which are singletons. The template was RNA from unsorted bulk tissue. More than 3 cm separated this lung sample from the edge of the tumor. Sequenced input: distant non-tumor lung tissue. Receptors originate from a man in his fifties or sixties with non-small cell lung cancer.

A word on this clonotype: One end of the junction varies from germline; a read error may be responsible. This rearrangement joins TRBV12-3 or TRBV12-4 to TRBJ1-2, with D uncertain. The CDR3 loop spans 14 amino acids. CDR3 protein: CASSLDWRTYGYIF. The CDR3 DNA reads TGTGCCAGCAGTTTAGACTGGAGGACGTATGGCTACATCTTC.

The rearrangement uses TRBV12-3 or TRBV12-4 and TRBJ2-6; D unclear. The V gene lost 7 bases and the J gene lost 4 bases, with 11 bases spanning the gap. The CDR3 totals 14 residues. CDR3 region: CASMQRSGANVLTF. The CDR3 DNA sequence: TGTGCCAGCATGCAAAGATCCGGGGCCAACGTCCTGACTTTC.

In regard to this clonotype: A single base separates this from a much larger clone, so it may be a read error. The chain is built from TRBV6-2 or TRBV6-3 and TRBJ1-1; tentatively, D is TRBD1 (5 bases). Looked up from germline, CDR1 is MNHEY and CDR2 is SVGEGT. The CDR3 runs to 14 residues. The CDR3: CVSISRGRRTEAFF. For the CDR3, the DNA is TGTGTCAGCATTAGTAGGGGCAGAAGAACTGAAGCTTTCTTT.

The chain joins TRBV11-1 to TRBJ2-7; 13 bases fit TRBD2. The germline CDR1 and CDR2 sequences are SGHAT and FQDESV (reference sequence). The junction had 8 bases not matched to a gene; V was cut back by 5 bases and J by 1 base. CDR3 length: 17 amino acids. In DNA form, the CDR3 reads TGTGCCAGCAGCCCCGGACTAGCGGGGGAACTATCCTACGAGCAGTACTTC. Its translation: CASSPGLAGELSYEQYF.

This sequence joins TRBV28 and TRBJ2-4; TRBD1 or TRBD2 may be the D gene (5 bases each). Germline loops: CDR1 MDHEN, CDR2 SYDVKM. The CDR3 has 14 residues. Trimming stripped 4 bases from V and 12 bases from J, with 19 bases between. Written as DNA, the CDR3 is TGTGCCAGCAGTTCCCCCGGGGCTGTCGGCACTCAGTACTTC. Protein sequence: CASSSPGAVGTQYF.

Comment on this clonotype: This CDR3 fails to terminate in the conserved phenylalanine or tryptophan, so it likely reflects a read error. No DNA is shown, since the ends of the CDR3 on it are uncertain; the CDR3 is the one TCRdb lists. The chain recombines TRBV6-2 or TRBV6-3 with TRBJ2-6; TRBD1 was called by the table and not checked on the DNA. The CDR3 extends over 16 residues, inclusive of both ends. Germline V gene data show CDR1 as MNHEY and CDR2 as SVGEGT. CDR3 residues: CASTKGRHSGANVLIL.

This clonotype was recorded many times. The genes are TRBV20-1 and TRBJ2-7; TRBD2 aligns across 8 bases. With V trimmed by 2 bases and J by 4 bases, 7 bases remained unmatched. The CDR3 covers 14 residues. Looked up from germline, CDR1 is DFQATT and CDR2 is SNEGSKA (reference sequence). The CDR3 here is CSARLPGLVYEQYF. The CDR3 nucleotides are TGCAGTGCTAGACTCCCGGGACTAGTTTACGAGCAGTACTTC.

Remarks on this clonotype: The junction does not match germline at one end; this may be a read error. V gene TRBV11-1 combines with J gene TRBJ2-3; D is uncertain. This CDR3 contains 15 residues. CDR1 and CDR2 from the germline V gene are SGHAT and FQDESV (reference sequence). The CDR3 sequence: CASGLACVLSDTQYF. CDR3 nucleotide sequence: TGTGCCAGCGGCTTGGCCTGTGTACTGTCGGATACGCAGTATTTT. Looking up the rest from reference TRBV11-1 and TRBJ2-3 gives the full variable domain: EAEVAQSPRYKITEKSQAVAFWCDPISGHATLYWYRQILGQGPELLVQFQDESVVDDSQLPKDRFSAERLKGVDSTLKIQPAELGDSAMYLCASGLACVLSDTQYFGPGTRLTVL.

Details on this clonotype: Sequence at one end of the junction differs from germline and may be a read error. V gene TRBV4-1 combines with J gene TRBJ2-7; 8 bases are shared with TRBD1. Germline V gene data show CDR1 as MGHRA and CDR2 as YSYEKL. This CDR3 region has 13 residues. CDR3 bases: TGTGCCAGCAGCCAATGTGCCGGGACAGGGCAGTACTTC. Translating gives CASSQCAGTGQYF.

This clonotype was seen only a few times. Being one base from a much bigger clone, this may be a read error. The gene calls are TRBV6-1 and TRBJ2-3, with D possibly matching TRBD1 (6 bases). Germline V gene data show CDR1 as MNHNS and CDR2 as SASEGT. V was clipped by 11 bases and J by 5 bases, with 14 bases between them. This CDR3 comprises 12 residues. The CDR3 loop is CAGAVQGDTQYF. The CDR3 region has the DNA TGTGCCGGCGCTGTACAGGGAGATACGCAGTATTTT.

In this sample, this clonotype turned up many times. The chain combines TRBV29-1 with TRBJ2-7; D perhaps matches TRBD1 (6 bases). From germline, CDR1 is SQVTM and CDR2 ANQGSEA. V lost 4 bases, J lost 1 base, and 11 bases lay in between. The CDR3 spans 13 residues. The CDR3 loop reads CSVVRTASYEQYF. DNA of the CDR3: TGCAGCGTTGTACGGACAGCGTCCTACGAGCAGTACTTC.

On this clonotype: With a much larger clone just one base away, this may be a read error. The chain uses TRBV7-2 and TRBJ2-5; possible D gene TRBD1, 7 bases. Looked up from germline, CDR1 is SGHTA and CDR2 is FQGNSA. The CDR3 sequence is 14 residues long. CDR3 in amino acids: CASSFGGGQGTQYF. In DNA, the CDR3 is TGTGCCAGCAGCTTCGGAGGGGGCCAAGGGACCCAGTACTTC.

On this clonotype: Sequence at one end of the junction differs from germline and may be a read error. V gene TRBV11-3 combines with J gene TRBJ2-1, with 8 bases aligning to TRBD2. The germline V gene encodes CDR1 SGHNT and CDR2 YENEEA. The CDR3 loop spans 16 amino acids. CDR3 region: CAGSSYSGAGDNERFF. CDR3 DNA: TGTGCCGGCAGTTCATACTCGGGAGCGGGGGACAATGAGCGGTTCTTC. The entire variable domain, with the rest obtained from reference TRBV11-3 and TRBJ2-1, is as follows: EAGVVQSPRYKIIEKKQPVAFWCNPISGHNTLYWYLQNLGQGPELLIRYENEEAVDDSQLPKDRFSAERLKGVDSTLKIQPAELGDSAVYLCAGSSYSGAGDNERFFGPGTRLTVL.

This clonotype has a count of ten or more. An end of the junction differs from the germline gene, which may be a read error. The J gene is TRBJ1-4, the V gene TRBV7-9, with D perhaps TRBD1 (6 bases). The CDR3 extends over 11 amino acids. The V gene's germline CDR1 is SEHNR and CDR2 FQNEAQ (reference sequence). The CDR3, as DNA: TGTGCCAGCAGCATTCCAGGGCCAGGGGCGTTT. Amino acid sequence: CASSIPGPGAF.

Concerning this clonotype itself: One junction end disagrees with the germline gene, perhaps due to a read error. J is TRBJ2-1 and V is TRBV20-1; 7 bases agree with TRBD2. Germline V gene data show CDR1 as DFQATT and CDR2 as SNEGSKA (reference sequence). This CDR3 region has 14 residues. The DNA for the CDR3 is TGCATTGCTAGAGCGGGACGCGACGCGGGTGAGCAGTTCTTC. Protein product: CIARAGRDAGEQFF.

As for this clonotype: A much larger clone differs by one base, so this may be a read error. The chain joins TRBV4-3 to TRBJ2-1, with 8 nucleotides matching TRBD2. The length of the CDR3 is 15 residues. Germline V gene data show CDR1 as LGHNA and CDR2 as YSLEER. The V and J ends lost 10 bases and 10 bases, in that order; junction bases with no gene match: 18. CDR3 in DNA: TGCGCCAACGGCCAAGGACTAGCTCCTACAAAGGAGCAGTTCTTC. This codes for CANGQGLAPTKEQFF.

With regard to this clonotype: A much more abundant neighbour one base away suggests this may be a read error. V is TRBV12-3 or TRBV12-4 and J is TRBJ1-1, with a possible D match to TRBD1 (6 bases). This CDR3 is 15 amino acids long. The CDR3 loop reads CASSSTRGGYTEVFF. DNA of the CDR3: TGTGCCAGCAGTTCTACCAGGGGAGGGTACACTGAAGTTTTCTTT.

This clonotype was seen many times. The chain combines TRBV29-1 with TRBJ1-4; D gene unclear. Germline V gene lookup returns CDR1 SQVTM and CDR2 ANQGSEA. Trimming cost V 4 bases and J 4 bases, with 7 bases left between them. The CDR3 has 12 residues. Here the CDR3 reads CSVVDYNEKLFF. The CDR3 DNA reads TGCAGCGTTGTAGATTATAATGAAAAACTGTTTTTT.

This chain uses TRBV29-1 with TRBJ2-6, with TRBD2 matching 7 bases. The junction had 12 bases not matched to a gene; V was cut back by 5 bases and J by 2 bases. Germline CDR1 is SQVTM and CDR2 is ANQGSEA. The CDR3 loop spans 17 amino acids. As DNA, the CDR3 is TGCAGCGTTTTTTGGACTAGTAGGAGGGCTGGGGCCAACGTCCTGACTTTC. Amino acid sequence: CSVFWTSRRAGANVLTF.

Points on this clonotype: This may stem from a read error, because a much larger clone lies one nucleotide away. For the CDR3, the DNA is TGTGCCAGCAGTGACGTGAGGGCCACGGGACAGGGGGCAGATAAGCAGTATTTT. Protein sequence: CASSDVRATGQGADKQYF. The chain employs TRBV6-1 and TRBJ2-3, with TRBD1 identical over 12 bases. In germline, CDR1 is MNHNS, CDR2 SASEGT. The CDR3 totals 18 residues.

This clonotype was recorded many times. The gene calls are TRBV10-3 and TRBJ2-3; 9 nucleotides line up with TRBD2. Germline loops: CDR1 ENHRY, CDR2 SYGVKD. CDR3 length: 18 residues. J lost 0 bases, V lost 0 bases, and 7 bases had no gene match. CDR3 in amino acids: CAISESMSGGRSTDTQYF. The CDR3 coding sequence is TGTGCCATCAGTGAGTCGATGAGCGGGGGGCGAAGCACAGATACGCAGTATTTT.

With regard to this clonotype: This may come from a read error, since a much larger clone is one base off. The gene calls are TRBV28 and TRBJ1-5; a possible D gene is TRBD1 (5 bases). Germline V CDR1 and CDR2: MDHEN, SYDVKM. This CDR3 is built from 12 residues. The V and J ends lost 3 bases and 9 bases respectively, with 9 bases between them. The CDR3 reads CASSFSGLPQHF. The CDR3 coding sequence is TGTGCCAGCAGTTTTTCGGGACTGCCCCAGCATTTT.

This clonotype was seen a single time. This chain links TRBV11-2 with TRBJ2-2; TRBD1 might be the D (6 bases). The CDR3 contains 14 residues. The V and J ends lost 10 bases and 5 bases respectively, with 17 bases between them. The germline V gene has CDR1 SGHAT and CDR2 FQNNGV. The CDR3 region has the DNA TGTGCCATCAGTTCAGGACAGAGTACCGGGGAGCTGTTTTTT. Translation: CAISSGQSTGELFF.

This clonotype has ten or more counts. The V and J genes are TRBV29-1 and TRBJ2-5; D may be TRBD1 or TRBD2 (5 bases each). This CDR3 is built from 12 residues. Per germline, CDR1 SQVTM and CDR2 ANQGSEA. V was trimmed by 5 bases and J by 7 bases, leaving 14 bases between them. The chain's CDR3 is CSVRPGPGTQYF. The DNA of the CDR3 is TGCAGCGTTCGACCGGGACCCGGGACCCAGTACTTC.

The rearrangement links TRBV20-1 to TRBJ2-5; the D is unclear. V lost 6 bases to trimming and J lost 4 bases, with 12 bases between them. The germline V gene has CDR1 DFQATT and CDR2 SNEGSKA (reference sequence). The CDR3 is 12 amino acids. The CDR3 spells CSATPGPETQYF. Written as DNA, the CDR3 is TGCAGTGCCACCCCTGGACCAGAGACCCAGTACTTC.

In this sample, this clonotype turned up many times. This chain connects TRBV20-1 to TRBJ2-7; a possible D gene is TRBD2 (6 bases). Germline V gene sequence: CDR1 DFQATT, CDR2 SNEGSKA (reference sequence). V gave up 1 base and J gave up 3 bases, with 16 bases separating them. The CDR3 consists of 15 residues. Here the CDR3 DNA reads TGCAGTGCTAGAGCGAAAGAGGGACTGTTCTACGAGCAGTACTTC. Its translation is CSARAKEGLFYEQYF.

This clonotype has a count of ten or more. The gene calls are TRBV29-1 and TRBJ2-3, with D perhaps matching TRBD1 or TRBD2 (6 bases each). The ends were cut back, 6 bases at V and 2 bases at J, with 12 bases in the middle. The CDR3 extends over 13 amino acids. CDR1 and CDR2 (germline): SQVTM, ANQGSEA. The CDR3 DNA follows: TGCAGCGTACCTAGGGGGGTCACAGATACGCAGTATTTT. Translating it yields CSVPRGVTDTQYF.

A note on this clonotype: The junction shows a germline mismatch at one end, possibly a read error. The V gene is TRBV11-3, the J gene TRBJ1-2; D gene ambiguous. CDR3 length: 14 amino acids. The germline V gene encodes CDR1 SGHNT and CDR2 YENEEA. The CDR3: CASSLTKDYYGYTF. CDR3 sequence (DNA): TGTGCTAGCAGCTTAACTAAGGACTACTATGGCTACACCTTC.

This clonotype was counted many times. The genes are TRBV6-5 and TRBJ2-1; maybe TRBD2 (5 bases). This CDR3 region has 14 residues. The V end was cut by 4 bases, the J end by 6 bases, with 13 bases between. The germline V gene has CDR1 MNHEY and CDR2 SVGAGI. The CDR3 sequence: CASSSPGMVNEQFF. CDR3 nucleotides: TGTGCCAGCAGTTCCCCCGGGATGGTCAATGAGCAGTTCTTC.

There are many counts of this clonotype. The rearrangement joins TRBV6-2 or TRBV6-3 to TRBJ2-2, with 7 bases aligning to TRBD2. The CDR3 runs 12 residues. The trim removed 1 base at V and 13 bases at J, leaving 3 bases unmatched. The germline gives CDR1 MNHEY, CDR2 SVGEGT. DNA for the CDR3: TGTGCCAGCAGTTACTTGGGGGAGGGGCTGTTTTTT. Encoded protein: CASSYLGEGLFF.

Concerning this clonotype: An end of the junction does not agree with germline; a read error may underlie this. The rearrangement joins TRBV12-3 or TRBV12-4 to TRBJ1-2; D gene unclear. The CDR3 consists of 13 residues. CDR3 nucleotides: TGTGCCAGCAATCCCCAGTCTAACTATGACTACACCTTC. Translating gives CASNPQSNYDYTF.

This clonotype was observed at least ten times. The chain employs TRBV12-3 or TRBV12-4 and TRBJ1-2; D uncertain. Trimming shortened V by 1 base and J by 3 bases, and 12 bases separated the two germline ends. The CDR3 covers 15 residues. CDR3 coding DNA: TGTGCCAGCAGTTTAGGGGATCCATCGTACTATGGCTACACCTTC. Protein: CASSLGDPSYYGYTF.